This passage covers 21 T cell receptor beta chains from one sample sequenced in a study of shared clonotypes between healthy human individuals. Assay: immunoSEQ multiplex PCR; the TCRdb copy retains only in-frame clones and omits some. Of 2,500,000 or so clones in the sample, around 90% were seen once. The sample consisted of naive CD4+ T cells from PBMCs. Sample subset: CD45RA+ positively selected. The receptors shown here come from a man younger than 30 in good health. Some clones in this sample may be carry-over from other donors' samples.

This chain uses TRBV9 with TRBJ2-1; 12 bases line up with TRBD2. Germline V lookup: CDR1 SGDLS, CDR2 YYNGEE. Trimming removed 4 bases from V and 0 bases from J; junction bases left unmatched: 2. The CDR3 runs to 16 residues. In DNA form, the CDR3 reads TGTGCCAGCAGCACGACTAGCGGGAGCTCCTACAATGAGCAGTTCTTC. It yields the protein CASSTTSGSSYNEQFF.

In regard to this clone: Other DNA sequences of this sample code for an identical CDR3. The gene calls are TRBV7-3 and TRBJ2-1, with D perhaps TRBD2 (6 bases). The CDR3 runs to 15 residues. Trimming removed 4 bases from V and 0 bases from J, with 10 bases in between. Germline values: CDR1 SGHTA, CDR2 FQGTGA. Here the CDR3 reads CASSSLAASYNEQFF. The CDR3 DNA sequence: TGTGCCAGCAGCTCCTTAGCGGCCTCCTACAATGAGCAGTTCTTC.

In its sample, this clone was seen a few times. The rearrangement joins TRBV29-1 to TRBJ1-1; D remains ambiguous. CDR3 size: 14 residues. V was shortened by 0 bases and J by 5 bases, with 13 bases between the two germline ends. The V gene's germline CDR1 is SQVTM and CDR2 ANQGSEA. The CDR3 DNA is TGCAGCGTTGAAGATTTCCTTCGGGGAACTGAAGCTTTCTTT. Translated, it gives CSVEDFLRGTEAFF. The whole variable domain, filled in from reference TRBV29-1 and TRBJ1-1, reads SAVISQKPSRDICQRGTSLTIQCQVDSQVTMMFWYRQQPGQSLTLIATANQGSEATYESGFVIDKFPISRPNLTFSTLTVSNMSPEDSSIYLCSVEDFLRGTEAFFGQGTRLTVV.

This clone has only one observation. This chain links TRBV27 with TRBJ2-6; D is perhaps TRBD1 (6 bases). Germline V lookup: CDR1 MNHEY, CDR2 SMNVEV (reference sequence). V lost 10 bases and J lost 10, with 32 bases in between. This CDR3 spans 18 amino acids. CDR3: CANRSPWWGNRGGNVLTF. The CDR3 bases are TGTGCCAACCGGAGCCCCTGGTGGGGGAACAGAGGGGGAAACGTCCTGACTTTC.

J is TRBJ2-5 and V is TRBV2; a weak D match, TRBD1 (5 bases). Looked up from germline, CDR1 is SNHLY and CDR2 is FYNNEI. With 2 bases removed from V and 5 bases from J, the gap between germline ends came to 9 bases. The CDR3 is made up of 13 amino acids. CDR3 bases: TGTGCCAGCAGTGAACAGTCAGGGGAGACCCAGTACTTC. Protein sequence: CASSEQSGETQYF.

The rearrangement links TRBV6-5 to TRBJ2-2, with D possibly matching TRBD1 (6 bases). CDR3 length equals 14 residues. The germline V gene has CDR1 MNHEY and CDR2 SVGAGI. V was cut by 6 bases and J by 4 bases, with 12 bases left in between. This CDR3 reads CASSTGPGTGELFF. The CDR3 DNA reads as TGTGCCAGCAGCACAGGGCCGGGCACCGGGGAGCTGTTTTTT.

The chain links TRBV7-8 to TRBJ2-2; TRBD2 matches at 12 bases. Germline-derived CDR1 and CDR2 are SGHVS and FQNEAQ. The CDR3 is 20 residues long. V was clipped by 5 bases and J by 1 base; unmatched bases: 14. The DNA for the CDR3 is TGTGCCAGCAGCACAAAGATGCGTTTGGGACTAGCGGGGAACACCGGGGAGCTGTTTTTT. It yields the protein CASSTKMRLGLAGNTGELFF.

This chain joins TRBV11-1 and TRBJ2-7; 7 bases map to TRBD2. CDR1 is SGHAT, CDR2 FQDESV, per germline (reference sequence). With 3 bases clipped from V and 0 bases from J, the junction kept 5 bases outside the gene matches. The CDR3 is 15 amino acids. The CDR3 spells CASSLGDYDSYEQYF. The CDR3 nucleotides read TGTGCCAGCAGCTTGGGGGACTACGACTCCTACGAGCAGTACTTC.

The gene calls are TRBV15 and TRBJ2-2; either TRBD1 or TRBD2 may supply D (5 bases each). Germline V gene sequence: CDR1 LNHNV, CDR2 YYDKDF (reference sequence). V was shortened by 1 base and J by 4 bases, with 16 bases between the two germline ends. This CDR3 has 17 amino acids. CDR3 sequence: CATSRGPWGSRTGELFF. The DNA of the CDR3 is TGTGCCACCAGCAGAGGCCCGTGGGGGAGCCGCACCGGGGAGCTGTTTTTT.

The chain has TRBV2 and TRBJ1-2; 9 nucleotides line up with TRBD1. This CDR3 region has 15 residues. Per the germline V gene, CDR1 is SNHLY and CDR2 is FYNNEI. V shed 5 bases and J 2 bases; nucleotides not matched to a gene: 6. CDR3 protein: CASSRRQGGNYGYTF. CDR3 sequence (DNA): TGTGCCAGCAGTAGAAGACAGGGGGGGAACTATGGCTACACCTTC.

The CDR3 DNA follows: TGTGCCAGCAGCACTAACCAGGGGGCTGGTGAAAAACTGTTTTTT. Its protein is CASSTNQGAGEKLFF. V usage is TRBV28 and J usage is TRBJ1-4; TRBD1 agrees at 8 bases. The CDR3 loop spans 15 amino acids. The junction had 10 bases not matched to a gene; V was cut back by 6 bases and J by 7 bases. CDR1 is MDHEN, CDR2 SYDVKM, per germline.

The chain links TRBV6-6 to TRBJ2-7, with 10 positions matching TRBD1. The V segment lost 4 bases and the J segment 0 bases; nucleotides outside the gene matches: 6. Germline CDR1 MNHNY, CDR2 SVGAGI (reference sequence). This CDR3 is 16 amino acids long. The CDR3 DNA reads as TGTGCCAGCAGTTTGGGGACAGGGGTGGTCTCCTACGAGCAGTACTTC. Its translation is CASSLGTGVVSYEQYF.

The CDR3 reads CASSVAGHEQYF. As DNA, the CDR3 is TGTGCCAGCTCGGTCGCTGGCCACGAGCAGTACTTC. The gene calls are TRBV18 and TRBJ2-7; D is uncertain. Germline V gene lookup returns CDR1 KGHSH and CDR2 LQKENI. This CDR3 has 12 amino acids. Trimming took 6 bases from V and 5 from J, leaving 11 bases between them.

A note on this clone: This specimen includes other DNA sequences encoding the same CDR3. The chain couples TRBV19 to TRBJ1-2; D gene unclear. This CDR3 spans 12 amino acids. CDR1 LNHDA and CDR2 SQIVND come from the germline V gene (reference sequence). Trimming left V 5 bases short and J 2 bases short, with 6 bases between. This chain's CDR3 is CASSLGNYGYTF. CDR3 coding DNA: TGTGCCAGTAGTCTAGGGAACTATGGCTACACCTTC. The whole variable domain, remainder taken from reference TRBV19 and TRBJ1-2, is DGGITQSPKYLFRKEGQNVTLSCEQNLNHDAMYWYRQDPGQGLRLIYYSQIVNDFQKGDIAEGYSVSREKKESFPLTVTSAQKNPTAFYLCASSLGNYGYTFGSGTRLTVV.

V usage is TRBV5-4 and J usage is TRBJ2-3, with a possible D match to TRBD1 (6 bases). Germline V gene sequence: CDR1 SGHNT, CDR2 YYREEE (reference sequence). The CDR3 length is 17 residues. The germline V and J ends were trimmed by 4 bases and 3 bases, with 21 bases remaining between them. In DNA, the CDR3 is TGTGCCAGCAGCCCGAACCCGACAGGTCTCGGGACAGATACGCAGTATTTT. This gives the protein CASSPNPTGLGTDTQYF.

The genes are TRBV27 and TRBJ2-7; 8 bases match TRBD2. This CDR3 has 17 residues. The V gene's germline CDR1 is MNHEY and CDR2 SMNVEV (reference sequence). V gave up 6 bases and J gave up 2 bases; unmatched junction bases: 15. The CDR3 reads CASSLMKSGSFTYEQYF. DNA of the CDR3: TGTGCCAGCAGCCTAATGAAGAGCGGGAGCTTTACCTACGAGCAGTACTTC.

About this clone: This specimen includes other DNA sequences encoding the same CDR3. This sequence joins TRBV5-1 and TRBJ2-1, with TRBD2 matching over 8 bases. V trimming: 0 bases; J trimming: 4 bases; junction bases outside the gene matches: 3. Germline V gives CDR1 SGHRS, CDR2 YFSETQ. This CDR3 contains 15 residues. CDR3 DNA: TGCGCCAGCAGCTTGGGGTCTAGCGGGTACAATGAGCAGTTCTTC. Translated, it gives CASSLGSSGYNEQFF.

V usage is TRBV11-2 and J usage is TRBJ2-7; 8 nucleotides agree with TRBD2. Germline CDR1 is SGHAT and CDR2 is FQNNGV. The junction had 11 bases not matched to a gene; V was cut back by 5 bases and J by 2 bases. This CDR3 has 16 amino acids. The CDR3 protein is CASSPYSGTSTYEQYF. CDR3 sequence (DNA): TGTGCCAGCAGCCCCTATTCCGGGACTAGTACCTACGAGCAGTACTTC.

J is TRBJ2-5 and V is TRBV5-1; the match to TRBD1 covers 9 bases. Germline values: CDR1 SGHRS, CDR2 YFSETQ. V trimming: 4 bases; J trimming: 5 bases; junction bases outside the gene matches: 6. CDR3 length: 14 residues. This CDR3 is CASSDTGGGETQYF. CDR3 sequence (DNA): TGCGCCAGCAGCGACACAGGGGGCGGGGAGACCCAGTACTTC. Based on the CDR3 plus reference TRBV5-1 and TRBJ2-5, the full variable domain is KAGVTQTPRYLIKTRGQQVTLSCSPISGHRSVSWYQQTPGQGLQFLFEYFSETQRNKGNFPGRFSGRQFSNSRSEMNVSTLELGDSALYLCASSDTGGGETQYFGPGTRLLVL.

The chain combines TRBV5-4 with TRBJ2-3, with TRBD2 identical over 13 bases. From germline, CDR1 is SGHNT and CDR2 YYREEE (reference sequence). Unmatched junction bases numbered 4, after V lost 0 bases and J lost 6 bases. CDR3 size: 16 residues. CDR3 protein: CASSLELAGGLDTQYF. The CDR3 DNA follows: TGTGCCAGCAGCTTGGAACTAGCGGGAGGGTTGGATACGCAGTATTTT.

This sequence joins TRBV28 and TRBJ2-7; 7 bases agree with TRBD2. V dropped 0 bases and J dropped 6; count of bases not matched to a gene: 8. Germline V lookup: CDR1 MDHEN, CDR2 SYDVKM. The CDR3 length is 15 residues. CDR3 protein: CASSLWGGGRAEQYF. The DNA for the CDR3 is TGTGCCAGCAGTTTATGGGGCGGGGGTCGAGCCGAGCAGTACTTC.